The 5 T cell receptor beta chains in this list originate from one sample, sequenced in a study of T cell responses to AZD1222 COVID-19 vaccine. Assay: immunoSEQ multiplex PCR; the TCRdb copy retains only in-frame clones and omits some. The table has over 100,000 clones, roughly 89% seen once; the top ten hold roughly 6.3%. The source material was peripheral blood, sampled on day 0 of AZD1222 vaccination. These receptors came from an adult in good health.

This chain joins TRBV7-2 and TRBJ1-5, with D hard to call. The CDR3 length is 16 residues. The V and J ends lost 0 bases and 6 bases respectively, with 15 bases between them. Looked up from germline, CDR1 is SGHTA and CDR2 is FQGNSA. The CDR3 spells CASSLAPWQRSQPQHF. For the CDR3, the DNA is TGTGCCAGCAGCTTAGCTCCCTGGCAGCGAAGTCAGCCCCAGCATTTT.

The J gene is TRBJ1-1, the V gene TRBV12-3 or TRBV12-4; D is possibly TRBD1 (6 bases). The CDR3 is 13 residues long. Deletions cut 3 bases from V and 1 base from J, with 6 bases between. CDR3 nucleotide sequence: TGTGCCAGCAGTTTGGGGGCGAACACTGAAGCTTTCTTT. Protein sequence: CASSLGANTEAFF.

This CDR3 reads CASSSAGGVGYTF. Written as DNA, the CDR3 is TGTGCCAGCAGCTCGGCTGGGGGAGTTGGCTACACCTTC. V and J are TRBV5-4 and TRBJ1-2; D may be TRBD1 (5 bases). This CDR3 is built from 13 residues. Looked up from germline, CDR1 is SGHNT and CDR2 is YYREEE (reference sequence). V was shortened by 3 bases and J by 7 bases, with 13 bases between the two germline ends.

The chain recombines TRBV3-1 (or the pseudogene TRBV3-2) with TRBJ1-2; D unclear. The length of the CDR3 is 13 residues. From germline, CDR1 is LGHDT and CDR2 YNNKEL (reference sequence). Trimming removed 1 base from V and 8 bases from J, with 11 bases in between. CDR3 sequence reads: CASSQARGGGYTF. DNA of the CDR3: TGTGCCAGCAGCCAAGCACGGGGAGGCGGCTACACCTTC.

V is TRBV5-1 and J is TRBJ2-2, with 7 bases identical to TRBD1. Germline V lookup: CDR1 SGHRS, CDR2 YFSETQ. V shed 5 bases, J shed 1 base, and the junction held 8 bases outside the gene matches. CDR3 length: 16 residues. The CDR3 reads CASSGQARVNTGELFF. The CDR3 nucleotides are TGCGCCAGCAGTGGACAGGCGAGGGTGAACACCGGGGAGCTGTTTTTT.